Presented here are 2 T cell receptor beta chains from one specimen sequenced in a study of T-cell reconstitution after alpha-beta-depleted transplantation in children. Preparation of the TCRbeta library involved a method that used unique molecular identifiers. TCRdb passed the PCR reads through MiXCR, listing each CDR3 protein once. The sample includes more than 15,000 distinct CDR3 sequences, approximately 5.3% of them seen just once. The sample was PBMCs, taken before TCRalphabeta/CD19-depleted stem cell transplant. These TCRs come from a boy younger than 18 with acute lymphoblastic leukemia, due to receive a stem cell transplant.

This clonotype was seen repeatedly, ten times or more. This rearrangement joins TRBV6-2 or TRBV6-3 to TRBJ1-5; D is unresolved. Trimming took 8 bases from V and 0 from J, leaving 5 bases between them. Germline loops: CDR1 MNHEY, CDR2 SVGEGT. The CDR3 has 12 residues. As DNA, the CDR3 is TGTGCCAGCGGCTATAGCAATCAGCCCCAGCATTTT. Its protein is CASGYSNQPQHF.

V and J are TRBV2 and TRBJ2-2; TRBD2 matches 11 bases. The CDR3 covers 17 residues. Germline assignment: CDR1 SNHLY and CDR2 FYNNEI. The CDR3: CTFSRSTSGRNTGELFF. The CDR3 nucleotides read TGTACCTTCAGTCGATCCACTAGCGGGAGAAACACCGGGGAGCTGTTTTTT.